Below, one TCR beta chain is given with its context. This entry is derived from a study of blood T cell repertoires in COVID-19. This table comes from immunoSEQ multiplex PCR, and its TCRdb copy is limited to in-frame clones, with some not included. The table includes roughly 250,000 clones, 70% to 85% detected once. Germline V CDR1 and CDR2: SEHNR, FQNEAQ (reference sequence). The CDR3 length is 14 residues. J gave up 2 bases and V 3 bases, and 1 base lay outside the gene matches. This TCR came from a woman of 80 years or more with active or convalescent COVID-19. Source material: peripheral blood. The J gene is TRBJ2-4, the V gene TRBV7-9; TRBD1 agrees at 7 bases. CDR3 sequence reads: CASSLTGSKNIQYF. CDR3 DNA sequence: TGTGCCAGCAGCTTGACAGGGTCCAAAAACATTCAGTACTTC.